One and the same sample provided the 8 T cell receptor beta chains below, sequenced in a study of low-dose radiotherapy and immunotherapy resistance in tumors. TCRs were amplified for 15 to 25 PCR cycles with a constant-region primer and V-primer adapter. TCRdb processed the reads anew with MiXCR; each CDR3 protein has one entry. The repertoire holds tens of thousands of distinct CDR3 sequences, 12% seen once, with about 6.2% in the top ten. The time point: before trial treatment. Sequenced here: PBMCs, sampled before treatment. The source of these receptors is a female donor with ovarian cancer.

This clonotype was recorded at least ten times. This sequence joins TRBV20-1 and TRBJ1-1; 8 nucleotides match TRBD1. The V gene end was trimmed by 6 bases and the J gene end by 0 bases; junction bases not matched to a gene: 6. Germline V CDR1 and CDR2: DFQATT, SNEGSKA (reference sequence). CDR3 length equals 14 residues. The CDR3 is CSARDRLMNTEAFF. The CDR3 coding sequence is TGCAGTGCCCGGGACAGGTTAATGAACACTGAAGCTTTCTTT.

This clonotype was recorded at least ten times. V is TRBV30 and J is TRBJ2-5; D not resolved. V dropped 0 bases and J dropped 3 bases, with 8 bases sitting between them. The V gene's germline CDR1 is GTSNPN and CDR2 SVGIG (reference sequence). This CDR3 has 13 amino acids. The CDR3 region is CAWSVRAEETQYF. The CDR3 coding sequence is TGTGCCTGGAGTGTACGGGCAGAAGAGACCCAGTACTTC.

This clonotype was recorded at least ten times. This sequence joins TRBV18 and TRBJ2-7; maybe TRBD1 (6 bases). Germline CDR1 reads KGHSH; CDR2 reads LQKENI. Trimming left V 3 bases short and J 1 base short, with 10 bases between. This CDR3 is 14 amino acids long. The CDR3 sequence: CASSPLGTSYEQYF. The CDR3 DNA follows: TGTGCCAGCTCACCCCTCGGGACATCCTACGAGCAGTACTTC.

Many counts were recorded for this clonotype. Here the CDR3 DNA reads TGTGCCAGCAGTGAGACAGGGGAGGGTTTGTCCAAAAACATTCAGTACTTC. It encodes CASSETGEGLSKNIQYF. The gene calls are TRBV25-1 and TRBJ2-4; D is perhaps TRBD1 (8 bases). The CDR3 is 17 residues long. Germline CDR1 and CDR2: MGHDK and SYGVNS. Trimming took off 3 bases at V and 2 bases at J, with 17 bases between the two ends. Full variable domain (rest looked up from reference TRBV25-1 and TRBJ2-4): EADIYQTPRYLVIGTGKKITLECSQTMGHDKMYWYQQDPGMELHLIHYSYGVNSTEKGDLSSESTVSRIRTEHFPLTLESARPSHTSQYLCASSETGEGLSKNIQYFGAGTRLSVL.

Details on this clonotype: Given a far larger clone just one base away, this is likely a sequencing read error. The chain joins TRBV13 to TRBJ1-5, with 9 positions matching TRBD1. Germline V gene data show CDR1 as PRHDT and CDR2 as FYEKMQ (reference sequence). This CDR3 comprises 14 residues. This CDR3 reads CACSPGTGNQPQHF. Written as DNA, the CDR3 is TGTGCCTGCAGCCCTGGGACAGGGAATCAGCCCCAGCATTTT.

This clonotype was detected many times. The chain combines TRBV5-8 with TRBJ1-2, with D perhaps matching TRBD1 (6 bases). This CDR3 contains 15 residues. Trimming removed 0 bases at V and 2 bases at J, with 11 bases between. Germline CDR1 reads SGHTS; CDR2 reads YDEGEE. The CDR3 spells CASSLATGRNYGYTF. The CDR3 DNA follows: TGTGCCAGCAGCTTGGCGACAGGAAGAAACTATGGCTACACCTTC.

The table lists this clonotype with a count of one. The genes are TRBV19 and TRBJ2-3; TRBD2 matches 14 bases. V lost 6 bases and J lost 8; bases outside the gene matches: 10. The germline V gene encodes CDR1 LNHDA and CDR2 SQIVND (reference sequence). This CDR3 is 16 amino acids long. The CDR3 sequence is CASSTTSGRDSGTQYF. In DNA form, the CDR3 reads TGTGCCAGTAGCACGACTAGCGGGAGGGACTCTGGTACGCAGTATTTT.

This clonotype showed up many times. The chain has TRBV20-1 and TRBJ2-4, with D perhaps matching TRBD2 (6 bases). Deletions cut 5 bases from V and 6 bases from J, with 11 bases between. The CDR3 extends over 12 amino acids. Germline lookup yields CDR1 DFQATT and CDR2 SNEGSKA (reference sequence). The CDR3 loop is CSAGIGGNIQYF. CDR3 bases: TGCAGTGCTGGAATCGGGGGAAACATTCAGTACTTC.